What follows describes a single T cell receptor beta chain. There is no known antigen for this receptor. Base qualities were left out, and no much larger clone turns up one base away. These data belong to a study of blood T cell repertoires in COVID-19 (dated by TCRdb to about 2020). About the study as a whole: Collaborator samples came from the United States, Italy and Spain and covered acute and convalescent phases of COVID-19. Samples were obtained from the ongoing ImmuneRACE study (first 160 participants) and from 1,254 subjects provided by 6 global collaborators. The prospective study material was composed of cDNA or gDNA derived from T cells, B-cell-depleted T cells, or PBMCs. Deeply sampled blood TCRbeta repertoires from subjects exposed to, actively infected with, or recovered from COVID-19 were included in the dataset. The sample metadata nearly always contained a de-identified subject ID, COVID-19 status, age in years and sex. Where available, HLA class I and class II types were obtained from metadata supplied by the sample provider rather than from assay-based typing. The repertoires were released in a freely available public database intended as a resource for research on the immune response to SARS-CoV-2.

Samples from volunteer blood donors who had recovered from COVID-19 were contributed by a second Seattle source. Whole blood was collected in K2EDTA tubes by collaborating institutions according to the institutions' own protocols. For TCRbeta analysis, collaborator samples were shipped as frozen whole blood, as isolated PBMCs, or as DNA extracted from either sample type. V loses 4 bases at its end and J loses 4 bases; junction bases beyond the gene matches: 8. From the cysteine up to the phenylalanine, the CDR3 has a length of 15 residues. Only CDR3 DNA is held: 45 bases, read in frame from base 1. Based on the germline V gene, the CDR1 and CDR2 sequences are KGHDR and SFDVKD. TCRbeta CDR3 regions were amplified from genomic DNA using the immunoSEQ Assay, a bias-controlled multiplex PCR. In the source study's methods: Within the assay, amplification of reference gene primers was used to estimate how many nucleated cells each sample contained. To quantify the absolute abundance of each unique TCRbeta CDR3 rearrangement, sequence reads were collapsed and filtered. For each sample, productive Simpson clonality was calculated by taking the square root of Simpson's diversity index across productive rearrangements. In TCRdb, the immuneACCESS table is reduced to in-frame sequences with V and J assigned. These tables do not hold every clone; where another copy was compared, an unresolved V gene accounts for under half, and the others remain unexplained. V and J calls and clone size are those listed in that table; D and trimming were worked out from the DNA. In all, the sample holds about 150,000 clones, and around four fifths of those were seen once. The ten most abundant clones make up under 15% of the sample.

Findings and caveats that apply to the study as a whole: The amount of clinical and demographic metadata varied by source and participant and was provided uncurated.

The TCR originated in a man aged 70 or older who had recovered from COVID-19. This chain is built from TRBV24-1 and TRBJ2-5, with TRBD1 matching 7 junction bases. The specimen was peripheral blood. CDR3 loop: CATSDPGTAGETQYF. The sequence in DNA is TGTGCCACCAGTGACCCCGGGACAGCAGGAGAGACCCAGTACTTC.